The sequence of this T cell receptor (beta chain) was determined in a study of cytomegalovirus exposure and HLA in healthy donors. Germline lookup yields CDR1 SGHRS and CDR2 YFSETQ. V lost 4 bases and J lost 7; bases outside the gene matches: 10. The CDR3 covers 14 residues. PCR primers comprised 60 Vbeta and 13 Jbeta primers. Data came from immunoSEQ multiplex PCR; TCRdb stores just in-frame clones and leaves some out. This sample has 85,000 to 100,000 clones, with more than 55% found just once. The rearrangement links TRBV5-1 to TRBJ1-2; 7 bases are shared with TRBD1. This clonotype was sampled from a human donor in good health. Sequenced material: PBMCs. CDR3 bases: TGCGCCAGCAGCCCGGAGGACAGGTTCCCTGGCTACACCTTC. Translating gives CASSPEDRFPGYTF.